This T cell receptor (beta chain) emerged from a study of T cells in Graves' hyperthyroidism and ophthalmopathy. Study-level results: Blood also showed most of the thyroid clonotypes that were expanded above 0.001.

CDR3 length: 17 amino acids. Looked up from germline, CDR1 is SGHVS and CDR2 is FQNEAQ. This clonotype has just a few counts. The antigen is unknown. One end of the junction varies from germline; a read error may be responsible. Amplification of TCR beta CDR3 regions used RNA as the template. The TCR CDR3 first-round RT-PCR relied on the HTBI primer set. In TCRdb, the multiplex PCR reads were re-called with MiXCR into one record per CDR3 protein. The sample lists around 690,000 distinct CDR3 sequences, about a fifth seen once, with around a third in the top ten. The receptor's source is a man under 40 with Graves' ophthalmopathy. Sequencing used blood. V gene TRBV7-8 combines with J gene TRBJ2-5; D is tentatively TRBD1 or TRBD2 (5 bases each). The CDR3 spells CASRLGLQGPAQETQYF. Here the CDR3 DNA reads TGTGCCAGCAGGTTAGGTCTGCAGGGACCCGCTCAAGAGACCCAGTACTTC.